A single sample is the source of the 5 T cell receptor beta chains below, sequenced in a study of cytomegalovirus exposure and HLA in healthy donors. The PCR had 60 Vbeta and 13 Jbeta primers. TCRdb's table, derived via immunoSEQ multiplex PCR, lists solely in-frame clones and lacks some. The sample is made up of about 140,000 clones, and the top ten hold about 2.3% of it. Sequencing was carried out using PBMCs. The receptors were sampled from a woman aged 18-29 years in good health and CMV-seronegative.

The CDR3 reads CASSLGGITYEQYF. CDR3 coding DNA: TGTGCCAGCAGCTTAGGCGGGATTACGTACGAGCAGTACTTC. This chain links TRBV7-8 with TRBJ2-7, with D perhaps TRBD2 (6 bases). Between the trimmed V and J ends, which lost 1 base and 4 bases, there was a span of 11 bases. Germline CDR1 reads SGHVS; CDR2 reads FQNEAQ. This CDR3 has 14 amino acids.

This rearrangement joins TRBV5-6 to TRBJ1-4; D unclear. Germline-derived CDR1 and CDR2 are SGHDT and YYEEEE. V was shortened by 4 bases and J by 8 bases, with 15 bases between the two germline ends. The length of the CDR3 is 14 residues. CDR3 nucleotides: TGTGCCAGCAGCGGCATGAGGGTCGGAGAAAAACTGTTTTTT. Encoded protein: CASSGMRVGEKLFF.

The V and J genes are TRBV7-3 and TRBJ2-3, with D possibly being TRBD1 (6 bases). The ends were cut back, 5 bases at V and 5 bases at J, with 11 bases in the middle. From germline, CDR1 is SGHTA and CDR2 FQGTGA. The CDR3 contains 13 residues. This chain's CDR3 is CASSRDIGDTQYF. The CDR3 region has the DNA TGTGCCAGCAGCCGGGACATAGGAGATACGCAGTATTTT. Variable domain in full (rest from reference TRBV7-3 and TRBJ2-3): GAGVSQTPSNKVTEKGKYVELRCDPISGHTALYWYRQSLGQGPEFLIYFQGTGAADDSGLPNDRFFAVRPEGSVSTLKIQRTERGDSAVYLCASSRDIGDTQYFGPGTRLTVL.

The CDR3 sequence: CASTVFLSSQAKGGELFF. The CDR3 region has the DNA TGCGCCAGCACCGTTTTCTTATCCTCCCAGGCCAAAGGCGGGGAGCTGTTTTTT. This chain connects TRBV5-1 to TRBJ2-2, with D unresolved. The germline gives CDR1 SGHRS, CDR2 YFSETQ. The germline V and J ends were trimmed by 6 bases and 7 bases, with 28 bases remaining between them. The length of the CDR3 is 18 residues.

CDR3 sequence (DNA): TGTGCCAGCAGCAACGTGGGACAGGGTAACACTGAAGCTTTCTTT. Translated: CASSNVGQGNTEAFF. The V gene is TRBV7-3, the J gene TRBJ1-1; 9 bases are a match to TRBD1. Germline values: CDR1 SGHTA, CDR2 FQGTGA. J gave up 2 bases and V 5 bases, and 6 bases lay outside the gene matches. This CDR3 is 15 amino acids long.